This record looks at one T cell receptor beta chain sequence and its context. These data originate in a study of blood T cell repertoires in COVID-19. Study overall: There were acute and convalescent COVID-19 samples, and they came from the United States, Italy and Spain. Sample material is recorded as cDNA or gDNA derived from T cells, B-cell-depleted T cells, or PBMCs.

This CDR3 is 14 amino acids long. CDR1 is MNHEY and CDR2 is SMNVEV in the germline V gene (reference sequence). Trimming removed 6 bases from V and 4 bases from J, with 13 bases in between. Authors' processing steps: Reference gene primer amplification yielded estimated nucleated cell counts. TCRdb's table, derived via immunoSEQ multiplex PCR, lists solely in-frame clones and lacks some. From that table come the V and J calls and clone size; the DNA was used to work out D and trimming. The data hold 130,000 to 150,000 clones, with 80% to 85% observed a single time. This clonotype was obtained from a human donor in a cohort sampled during active COVID-19. The sequenced material came from peripheral blood. The V and J genes are TRBV27 and TRBJ1-5; D is possibly TRBD1 (6 bases). CDR3 loop: CASRADRINQPQHF. CDR3 nucleotide sequence: TGTGCCAGCAGGGCAGACAGGATTAATCAGCCCCAGCATTTT.